The 5 T cell receptor beta chains presented below share a single source sample, sequenced in a study of blood T cell repertoires in COVID-19. Measured with immunoSEQ multiplex PCR; TCRdb has only the in-frame clones, and not every one. This table has some 150,000 clones, over 65% appearing once. Material: peripheral blood. The receptor source for this set is a human donor in a cohort sampled during active COVID-19.

V and J are TRBV2 and TRBJ1-2, with a possible D match to TRBD1 (5 bases). The CDR3 runs to 15 residues. The V gene lost 5 bases and the J gene lost 4 bases, with 17 bases spanning the gap. Germline values: CDR1 SNHLY, CDR2 FYNNEI. CDR3 region: CASSPGFGTAYGYTF. The CDR3 region has the DNA TGTGCCAGCAGTCCCGGGTTTGGGACTGCCTATGGCTACACCTTC.

This chain uses TRBV12-3 or TRBV12-4 with TRBJ2-3, with unresolved D. Trimming cost V 8 bases and J 2 bases, with 11 bases left between them. This CDR3 has 13 residues. The CDR3 nucleotides are TGTGCCAGCGATCCCCAGATCACAGATACGCAGTATTTT. Encoded protein: CASDPQITDTQYF.

V is TRBV10-2 and J is TRBJ2-5, with 7 bases matching TRBD1. The CDR3 length is 18 residues. Unmatched junction bases numbered 17, after V lost 3 bases and J lost 4 bases. CDR1 is WSHSY, CDR2 SAAADI, per germline. CDR3 loop: CASSDIVPGTAFRETQYF. For the CDR3, the DNA is TGCGCCAGCAGTGATATTGTCCCGGGGACAGCCTTTCGAGAGACCCAGTACTTC.

The chain carries TRBV4-2 and TRBJ2-1; 8 bases match TRBD2. The CDR3 is 18 residues long. The ends lost 0 bases at V and 7 bases at J; junction bases unmatched: 14. The V gene's germline CDR1 is LGHNA and CDR2 YNFKEQ. In DNA form, the CDR3 reads TGTGCCAGCAGCCAAGATTTGGGGACGCCGGGGGGGAGAAATGAGCAGTTCTTC. This gives the protein CASSQDLGTPGGRNEQFF.

The chain recombines TRBV2 with TRBJ1-3; D might be TRBD1 (5 bases). Germline loops: CDR1 SNHLY, CDR2 FYNNEI. The V end lost 3 bases, the J end lost 3 bases, and 12 bases lay between the germline ends. The CDR3 runs to 15 residues. CDR3 amino acids: CASSDVGLVGNTIYF. The CDR3 nucleotides are TGTGCCAGCAGTGATGTGGGGCTGGTTGGAAACACCATATATTTT. The whole variable domain, filled in from reference TRBV2 and TRBJ1-3, reads EPEVTQTPSHQVTQMGQEVILRCVPISNHLYFYWYRQILGQKVEFLVSFYNNEISEKSEIFDDQFSVERPDGSNFTLKIRSTKLEDSAMYFCASSDVGLVGNTIYFGEGSWLTVV.